This TCR beta chain was sequenced for a study of blood T cell repertoires in COVID-19. The data were produced by immunoSEQ multiplex PCR, yet TCRdb's version contains in-frame clones alone and is incomplete. The data contain 200,000 to 250,000 clones, 87% of them singletons. Germline lookup yields CDR1 SGHDT and CDR2 YYEEEE. The CDR3 is 12 amino acids. V lost 3 bases, J lost 14 bases, and 12 bases lay in between. Participants were aged roughly 18 to 90 years from approximately 24 US areas. The receptor's source is a young woman with acute COVID-19. J is TRBJ1-6 and V is TRBV5-6; weak D call: TRBD1 (5 bases). The specimen sequenced was PBMCs or T cells enriched from blood (not recorded which). The CDR3 protein is CASSSQGITLHF. As DNA, the CDR3 is TGTGCCAGCAGCTCCCAGGGTATAACCCTCCACTTT. The full variable domain, rest sourced from reference TRBV5-6 and TRBJ1-6, is DAGVTQSPTHLIKTRGQQVTLRCSPKSGHDTVSWYQQALGQGPQFIFQYYEEEERQRGNFPDRFSGHQFPNYSSELNVNALLLGDSALYLCASSSQGITLHFGNGTRLTVT.